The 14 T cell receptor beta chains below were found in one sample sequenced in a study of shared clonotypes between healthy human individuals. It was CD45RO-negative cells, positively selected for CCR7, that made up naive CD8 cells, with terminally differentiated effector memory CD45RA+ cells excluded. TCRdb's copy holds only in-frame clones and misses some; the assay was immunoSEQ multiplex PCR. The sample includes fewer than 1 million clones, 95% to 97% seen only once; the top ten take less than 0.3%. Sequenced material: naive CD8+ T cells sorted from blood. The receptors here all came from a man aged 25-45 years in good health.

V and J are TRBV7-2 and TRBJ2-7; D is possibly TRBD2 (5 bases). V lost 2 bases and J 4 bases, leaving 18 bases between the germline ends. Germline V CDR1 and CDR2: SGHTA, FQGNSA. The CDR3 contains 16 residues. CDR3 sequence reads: CASSLSPAREDYEQYF. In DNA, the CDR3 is TGTGCCAGCAGCTTAAGCCCCGCCCGGGAAGATTACGAGCAGTACTTC.

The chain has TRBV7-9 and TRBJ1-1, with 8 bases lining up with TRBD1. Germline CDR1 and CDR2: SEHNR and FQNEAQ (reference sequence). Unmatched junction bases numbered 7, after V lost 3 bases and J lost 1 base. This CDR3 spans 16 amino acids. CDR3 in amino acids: CASSFTRTGPNTEAFF. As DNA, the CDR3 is TGTGCCAGCAGCTTTACAAGGACAGGGCCGAACACTGAAGCTTTCTTT.

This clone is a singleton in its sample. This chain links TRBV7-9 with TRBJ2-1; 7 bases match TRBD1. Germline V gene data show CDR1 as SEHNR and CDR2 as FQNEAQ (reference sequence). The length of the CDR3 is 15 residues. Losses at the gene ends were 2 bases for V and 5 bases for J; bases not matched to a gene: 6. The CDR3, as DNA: TGTGCCAGCAGCTTACACAGGGGTATGGACAATGAGCAGTTCTTC. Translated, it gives CASSLHRGMDNEQFF. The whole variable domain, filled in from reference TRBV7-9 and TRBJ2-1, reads DTGVSQNPRHKITKRGQNVTFRCDPISEHNRLYWYRQTLGQGPEFLTYFQNEAQLEKSRLLSDRFSAERPKGSFSTLEIQRTEQGDSAMYLCASSLHRGMDNEQFFGPGTRLTVL.

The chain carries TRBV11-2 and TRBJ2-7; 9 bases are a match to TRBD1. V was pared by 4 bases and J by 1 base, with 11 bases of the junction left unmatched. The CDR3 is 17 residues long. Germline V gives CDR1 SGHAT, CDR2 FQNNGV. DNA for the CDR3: TGTGCCAGCAGCTCTCCCAGGACAGGGGAGCTGTCCTACGAGCAGTACTTC. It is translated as CASSSPRTGELSYEQYF.

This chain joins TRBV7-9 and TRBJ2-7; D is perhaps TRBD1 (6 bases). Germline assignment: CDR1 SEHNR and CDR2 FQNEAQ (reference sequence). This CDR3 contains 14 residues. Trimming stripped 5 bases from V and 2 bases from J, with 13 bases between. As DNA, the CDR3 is TGTGCCAGCAGCCATCCGGGACACACCTACGAGCAGTACTTC. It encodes CASSHPGHTYEQYF.

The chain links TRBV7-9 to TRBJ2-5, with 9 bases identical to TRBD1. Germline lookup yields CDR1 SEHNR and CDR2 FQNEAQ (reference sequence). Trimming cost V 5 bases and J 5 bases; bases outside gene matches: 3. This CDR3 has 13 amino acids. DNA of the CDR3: TGTGCCAGCAGCGGACAGGGGTGGGAGACCCAGTACTTC. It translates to CASSGQGWETQYF.

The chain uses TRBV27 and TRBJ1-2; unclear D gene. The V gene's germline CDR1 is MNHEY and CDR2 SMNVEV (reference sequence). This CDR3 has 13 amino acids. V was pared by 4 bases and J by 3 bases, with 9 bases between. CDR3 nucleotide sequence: TGTGCCAGCAGTTATGGCAGTTACTATGGCTACACCTTC. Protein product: CASSYGSYYGYTF.

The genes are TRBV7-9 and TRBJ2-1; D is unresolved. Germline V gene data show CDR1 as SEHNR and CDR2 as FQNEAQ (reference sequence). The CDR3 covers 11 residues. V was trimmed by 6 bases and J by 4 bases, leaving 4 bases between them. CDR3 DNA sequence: TGTGCCAGCAGAGCATACAATGAGCAGTTCTTC. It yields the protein CASRAYNEQFF.

Here the CDR3 DNA reads TGTGCCAGCAGTTCGACAGGAACCCATAAAGCTAACTATGGCTACACCTTC. It codes for CASSSTGTHKANYGYTF. This chain links TRBV7-9 with TRBJ1-2, with D possibly TRBD1 on 6 matching bases. V was trimmed by 6 bases and J by 0 bases, leaving 20 bases between them. The CDR3 is 17 residues long. The germline V gene has CDR1 SEHNR and CDR2 FQNEAQ (reference sequence).

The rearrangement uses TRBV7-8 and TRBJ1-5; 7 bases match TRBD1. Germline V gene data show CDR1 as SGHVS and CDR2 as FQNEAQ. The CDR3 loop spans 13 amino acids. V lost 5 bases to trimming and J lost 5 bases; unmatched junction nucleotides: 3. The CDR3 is CASSQTGDQPQHF. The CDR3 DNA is TGTGCCAGCAGCCAAACAGGGGATCAGCCCCAGCATTTT.

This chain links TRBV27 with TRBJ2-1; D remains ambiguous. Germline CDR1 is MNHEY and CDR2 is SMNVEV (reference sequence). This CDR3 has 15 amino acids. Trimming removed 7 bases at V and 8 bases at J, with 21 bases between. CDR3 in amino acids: CASTHSTTGVDEQFF. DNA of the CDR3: TGTGCCAGCACCCACTCGACCACTGGGGTGGATGAGCAGTTCTTC.

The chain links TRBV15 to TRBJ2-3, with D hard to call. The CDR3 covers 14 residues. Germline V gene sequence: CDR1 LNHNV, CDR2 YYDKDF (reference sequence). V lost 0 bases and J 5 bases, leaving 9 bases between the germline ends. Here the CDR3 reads CATSREGSIDTQYF. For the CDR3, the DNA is TGTGCCACCAGCAGAGAGGGTAGTATAGATACGCAGTATTTT. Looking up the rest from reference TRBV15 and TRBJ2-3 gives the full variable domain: DAMVIQNPRYQVTQFGKPVTLSCSQTLNHNVMYWYQQKSSQAPKLLFHYYDKDFNNEADTPDNFQSRRPNTSFCFLDIRSPGLGDTAMYLCATSREGSIDTQYFGPGTRLTVL.

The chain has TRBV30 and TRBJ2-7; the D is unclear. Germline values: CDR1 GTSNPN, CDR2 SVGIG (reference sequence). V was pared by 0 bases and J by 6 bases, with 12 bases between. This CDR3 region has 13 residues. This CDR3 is CAWSVLGVSEQYF. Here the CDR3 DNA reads TGTGCCTGGAGTGTACTTGGGGTAAGCGAGCAGTACTTC.

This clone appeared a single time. The CDR3, as DNA: TGTGCCAGCAGTAACCGGGACAGGAAATACAATGAGCAGTTCTTC. This sequence encodes CASSNRDRKYNEQFF. V usage is TRBV27 and J usage is TRBJ2-1; TRBD1 matches 8 bases. CDR1 and CDR2 (germline): MNHEY, SMNVEV (reference sequence). Trimming cost V 5 bases and J 4 bases; bases outside gene matches: 7. The CDR3 runs to 15 residues.